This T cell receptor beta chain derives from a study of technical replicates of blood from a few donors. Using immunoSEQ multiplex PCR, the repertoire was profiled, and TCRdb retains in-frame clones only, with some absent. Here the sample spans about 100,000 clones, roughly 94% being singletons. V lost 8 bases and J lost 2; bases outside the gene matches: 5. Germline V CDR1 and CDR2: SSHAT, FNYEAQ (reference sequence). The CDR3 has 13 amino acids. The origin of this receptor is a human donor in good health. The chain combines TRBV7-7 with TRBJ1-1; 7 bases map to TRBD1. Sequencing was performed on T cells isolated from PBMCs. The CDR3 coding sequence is TGTGCCAGCCGGAAGGGGGCCAACACTGAAGCTTTCTTT. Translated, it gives CASRKGANTEAFF.